A single sample is the source of the 20 T cell receptor beta chains below, sequenced in a study of PD-L1 blockade in urothelial cancer. The time point is: pretreatment peripheral blood. Using immunoSEQ multiplex PCR, the repertoire was profiled, and TCRdb retains in-frame clones only, with some absent. Here the sample spans about 74,000 clones, 85% to 90% being singletons. Sample: PBMCs, taken around atezolizumab (anti-PD-L1) treatment. All receptors come from a man between 65 and 85 years old with urothelial cancer.

The chain recombines TRBV7-2 with TRBJ2-1; D is possibly TRBD2 (6 bases). This CDR3 contains 15 residues. Germline V gives CDR1 SGHTA, CDR2 FQGNSA. V lost 3 bases and J lost 5, with 14 bases in between. The CDR3 coding sequence is TGTGCCAGCAGCTTGGCCGGGACTGGAAACAATGAGCAGTTCTTC. Translation gives CASSLAGTGNNEQFF.

This rearrangement joins TRBV13 to TRBJ2-1; 11 bases are shared with TRBD2. The CDR3 contains 16 residues. CDR1 is PRHDT and CDR2 is FYEKMQ in the germline V gene (reference sequence). V was pared by 5 bases and J by 4 bases, with 7 bases of the junction left unmatched. The CDR3 protein is CASSPWTSGQYNEQFF. CDR3 DNA: TGTGCCAGCAGCCCCTGGACTAGCGGGCAGTACAATGAGCAGTTCTTC.

The chain uses TRBV28 and TRBJ2-5; TRBD1 matches at 7 bases. The germline V gene encodes CDR1 MDHEN and CDR2 SYDVKM. CDR3 size: 13 residues. With V trimmed by 6 bases and J by 5 bases, 6 bases remained unmatched. In nucleotides, the CDR3 is TGTGCCAGCAGCCAGACAGGGTGGGAGACCCAGTACTTC. This codes for CASSQTGWETQYF.

The chain links TRBV7-3 to TRBJ2-1; 10 nucleotides line up with TRBD2. The CDR3 is 19 amino acids. The V gene end was trimmed by 1 base and the J gene end by 3 bases; junction bases not matched to a gene: 12. CDR1 SGHTA and CDR2 FQGTGA come from the germline V gene. CDR3 sequence: CASSLNPELAGINYNEQFF. CDR3 nucleotide sequence: TGTGCCAGCAGCTTAAACCCTGAACTAGCGGGAATTAACTACAATGAGCAGTTCTTC.

This clone was observed a single time. The chain combines TRBV18 with TRBJ1-5; no reliable D call. Germline CDR1 KGHSH, CDR2 LQKENI. The CDR3 has 14 residues. Between the trimmed V and J ends, which lost 3 bases and 7 bases, there was a span of 13 bases. DNA of the CDR3: TGTGCCAGCTCACCCAAGAGGGATGGGCAGCCCCAGCATTTT. Translation: CASSPKRDGQPQHF. Based on the CDR3 plus reference TRBV18 and TRBJ1-5, the full variable domain is NAGVMQNPRHLVRRRGQEARLRCSPMKGHSHVYWYRQLPEEGLKFMVYLQKENIIDESGMPKERFSAEFPKEGPSILRIQQVVRGDSAAYFCASSPKRDGQPQHFGDGTRLSIL.

The rearrangement links TRBV10-3 to TRBJ2-7, with 9 bases lining up with TRBD1. CDR3 length equals 16 residues. Trimming cost V 2 bases and J 2 bases; bases outside gene matches: 7. From germline, CDR1 is ENHRY and CDR2 SYGVKD. The CDR3 region has the DNA TGTGCCATCAGTGAGCCCGGACAGGGGTTTACCTACGAGCAGTACTTC. It is translated as CAISEPGQGFTYEQYF.

J is TRBJ2-1 and V is TRBV20-1; TRBD1 is a possible D gene (6 bases). The CDR3 covers 11 residues. V lost 4 bases, J lost 5 bases, and 6 bases lay in between. Per germline, CDR1 DFQATT and CDR2 SNEGSKA (reference sequence). CDR3 loop: CSAKGDNEQFF. The DNA for the CDR3 is TGCAGTGCTAAGGGGGACAATGAGCAGTTCTTC.

J is TRBJ2-1 and V is TRBV9; TRBD2 aligns across 12 bases. The junction had 6 bases not matched to a gene; V was cut back by 0 bases and J by 8 bases. There are 16 residues in the CDR3. Germline V gene data show CDR1 as SGDLS and CDR2 as YYNGEE. The CDR3 sequence is CASSVASSGRGYEQFF. In DNA, the CDR3 is TGTGCCAGCAGCGTAGCCTCTAGCGGGAGGGGGTATGAGCAGTTCTTC.

A few counts support this clone. This chain uses TRBV7-8 with TRBJ1-3, with D tentatively TRBD1 (5 bases). The CDR3 runs 16 residues. Germline values: CDR1 SGHVS, CDR2 FQNEAQ. Deletions cut 3 bases from V and 4 bases from J, with 16 bases between. The CDR3 loop is CASSFIGGRGGNTIYF. The CDR3 DNA reads as TGTGCCAGCAGCTTCATCGGGGGTCGAGGGGGAAACACCATATATTTT.

The chain uses TRBV2 and TRBJ1-1; 7 nucleotides line up with TRBD1. The CDR3 runs 17 residues. V dropped 6 bases and J dropped 5; count of bases not matched to a gene: 18. Germline values: CDR1 SNHLY, CDR2 FYNNEI. The CDR3 sequence: CASRRLTGAGKVTEAFF. CDR3 nucleotide sequence: TGTGCCAGCAGGAGGCTAACAGGGGCGGGAAAGGTGACTGAAGCTTTCTTT.

V gene TRBV11-1 combines with J gene TRBJ2-7, with 9 bases that match TRBD2. Germline V CDR1 and CDR2: SGHAT, FQDESV (reference sequence). Trimming cost V 5 bases and J 0 bases; bases outside gene matches: 5. The CDR3 totals 15 residues. CDR3 residues: CASSTTSGYSYEQYF. For the CDR3, the DNA is TGTGCCAGCAGCACCACTAGCGGGTACTCCTACGAGCAGTACTTC.

The gene calls are TRBV9 and TRBJ2-7, with TRBD2 matching over 11 bases. Germline CDR1 and CDR2: SGDLS and YYNGEE. CDR3 length equals 15 residues. The V gene end was trimmed by 4 bases and the J gene end by 4 bases; junction bases not matched to a gene: 7. CDR3 in amino acids: CASSPTSGSVYEQYF. CDR3 coding DNA: TGTGCCAGCAGCCCAACTAGCGGGAGTGTGTACGAGCAGTACTTC.

The chain links TRBV2 to TRBJ2-3; a weak D match, TRBD2 (6 bases). The germline V gene encodes CDR1 SNHLY and CDR2 FYNNEI. Trimming took off 2 bases at V and 7 bases at J, with 13 bases between the two ends. The CDR3 consists of 14 residues. As DNA, the CDR3 is TGTGCCAGCAGTGAATCGCCTAGCGAGTATACGCAGTATTTT. It codes for CASSESPSEYTQYF.

The V call is TRBV7-9, the J call TRBJ2-3; 7 bases line up with TRBD1. CDR1 is SEHNR, CDR2 FQNEAQ, per germline (reference sequence). The CDR3 is 14 amino acids. Trimming cost V 5 bases and J 7 bases; bases outside gene matches: 9. The CDR3 region has the DNA TGTGCCAGCAGCCTCCCTCTACAGGGGAATACGCAGTATTTT. It yields the protein CASSLPLQGNTQYF.

The rearrangement links TRBV28 to TRBJ2-7; TRBD2 matches at 14 bases. CDR1 and CDR2 (germline): MDHEN, SYDVKM. The CDR3 runs 17 residues. With 4 bases clipped from V and 4 bases from J, the junction kept 9 bases outside the gene matches. The CDR3 sequence is CASSSPSGTSGGYEQYF. As DNA, the CDR3 is TGTGCCAGCAGTTCCCCCTCCGGGACTAGCGGGGGATACGAGCAGTACTTC.

The genes are TRBV4-1 and TRBJ2-1; D is unresolved. Trimming took 3 bases from V and 10 from J, leaving 7 bases between them. The CDR3 covers 11 residues. Germline V gives CDR1 MGHRA, CDR2 YSYEKL. Here the CDR3 reads CASSHRLEQFF. In DNA, the CDR3 is TGCGCCAGCAGCCACAGACTGGAGCAGTTCTTC.

V usage is TRBV28 and J usage is TRBJ1-4; TRBD1 might be the D (5 bases). CDR3 size: 15 residues. CDR1 MDHEN and CDR2 SYDVKM come from the germline V gene. V lost 7 bases and J lost 2, with 14 bases in between. The CDR3 DNA is TGTGCCAGCATCGGTGGGGGGGTCACTAATGAAAAACTGTTTTTT. Amino acid sequence: CASIGGGVTNEKLFF.

The gene calls are TRBV12-5 and TRBJ1-5, with 10 bases matching TRBD1. Looked up from germline, CDR1 is LGHNT and CDR2 is FRNRAP. There are 14 residues in the CDR3. The V and J ends lost 5 bases and 6 bases, in that order; junction bases with no gene match: 4. This CDR3 reads CASGPDRGFQPQHF. For the CDR3, the DNA is TGTGCTAGTGGTCCGGACAGGGGGTTTCAGCCCCAGCATTTT.

The rearrangement links TRBV28 to TRBJ1-2; 12 bases agree with TRBD1. The CDR3 loop spans 16 amino acids. Germline CDR1 reads MDHEN; CDR2 reads SYDVKM. Germline trimming cut 4 bases from V and 4 bases from J; bases unmatched to any gene: 7. The CDR3 DNA is TGTGCCAGCAGTTCTCCGGGACAGGGGGCGCGCTATGGCTACACCTTC. Amino acid sequence: CASSSPGQGARYGYTF.

This rearrangement joins TRBV5-6 to TRBJ1-2; D might be TRBD1 (6 bases). CDR3 size: 15 residues. Germline V gives CDR1 SGHDT, CDR2 YYEEEE. The ends were cut back, 4 bases at V and 5 bases at J, with 18 bases in the middle. CDR3 coding DNA: TGTGCCAGCAGCAGCACGGGGGGCTATAGGTATGGCTACACCTTC. Its translation: CASSSTGGYRYGYTF.